This passage covers 24 T cell receptor beta chains from one sample sequenced in a study of CD8+ T cells in alopecia areata. Reverse transcription of extracted RNA yielded cDNA, which provided the sequencing template. Clones were sequenced by immunoSEQ multiplex PCR, and TCRdb holds only the in-frame ones, with some missing. The profile covers approximately 140,000 clones, with approximately 45% appearing a single time and roughly 7.5% taken by the ten largest. Sequencing was done on a sample of CD4+ T cells sorted from blood. Receptor source: a human donor with alopecia areata.

This clone has more than one count but fewer than ten. V usage is TRBV7-9 and J usage is TRBJ2-5; D is possibly TRBD1 or TRBD2 (7 bases each). The V end was cut by 0 bases, the J end by 2 bases, with 13 bases between. This CDR3 region has 16 residues. Germline lookup yields CDR1 SEHNR and CDR2 FQNEAQ (reference sequence). The CDR3 reads CASSLARQGGQETQYF. In DNA, the CDR3 is TGTGCCAGCAGCTTAGCGAGACAGGGAGGGCAAGAGACCCAGTACTTC.

The chain links TRBV9 to TRBJ2-7, with D perhaps TRBD1 (5 bases). The CDR3 is 15 residues long. Trimming shortened V by 4 bases and J by 5 bases, and 19 bases separated the two germline ends. Per the germline V gene, CDR1 is SGDLS and CDR2 is YYNGEE. The CDR3 loop reads CASSPRQGPRDEQYF. The CDR3 bases are TGTGCCAGCAGCCCCCGCCAAGGGCCCAGGGACGAGCAGTACTTC.

V gene TRBV30 combines with J gene TRBJ2-3; 9 positions agree with TRBD2. J lost 6 bases, V lost 5 bases, and 9 bases had no gene match. CDR1 and CDR2 from the germline V gene are GTSNPN and SVGIG (reference sequence). CDR3 size: 14 residues. CDR3 in DNA: TGTGCCTGGGGTGCGGGAGGGCCGGCGGATACGCAGTATTTT. Translating gives CAWGAGGPADTQYF. The full variable domain, rest sourced from reference TRBV30 and TRBJ2-3, is SQTIHQWPATLVQPVGSPLSLECTVEGTSNPNLYWYRQAAGRGLQLLFYSVGIGQISSEVPQNLSASRPQDRQFILSSKKLLLSDSGFYLCAWGAGGPADTQYFGPGTRLTVL.

J is TRBJ1-2 and V is TRBV29-1; maybe TRBD1 (6 bases). Germline assignment: CDR1 SQVTM and CDR2 ANQGSEA. The V end lost 4 bases, the J end lost 8 bases, and 11 bases lay between the germline ends. CDR3 size: 11 residues. The CDR3 sequence: CSVVQGGGYTF. The CDR3 DNA follows: TGCAGCGTTGTACAGGGCGGCGGCTACACCTTC. Full variable domain (remainder filled in from reference TRBV29-1 and TRBJ1-2): SAVISQKPSRDICQRGTSLTIQCQVDSQVTMMFWYRQQPGQSLTLIATANQGSEATYESGFVIDKFPISRPNLTFSTLTVSNMSPEDSSIYLCSVVQGGGYTFGSGTRLTVV.

For the CDR3, the DNA is TGCGCCAGCAGCTTGGGTGACAGCTCTGGAAACACCATATATTTT. It translates to CASSLGDSSGNTIYF. The chain joins TRBV5-1 to TRBJ1-3; a possible D gene is TRBD1 (5 bases). Per the germline V gene, CDR1 is SGHRS and CDR2 is YFSETQ. V was cut by 0 bases and J by 0 bases, with 7 bases left in between. This CDR3 spans 15 amino acids. The full variable domain, with the rest looked up from reference TRBV5-1 and TRBJ1-3, is KAGVTQTPRYLIKTRGQQVTLSCSPISGHRSVSWYQQTPGQGLQFLFEYFSETQRNKGNFPGRFSGRQFSNSRSEMNVSTLELGDSALYLCASSLGDSSGNTIYFGEGSWLTVV.

The chain joins TRBV7-9 to TRBJ1-2; 7 nucleotides line up with TRBD1. Trimming took 8 bases from V and 0 from J; bases not matched to a gene: 6. The CDR3 length is 14 residues. Germline V gene lookup returns CDR1 SEHNR and CDR2 FQNEAQ (reference sequence). CDR3 nucleotides: TGTGCCAGCTTTGAGGGACAGACTAACTATGGCTACACCTTC. This encodes CASFEGQTNYGYTF.

The rearrangement links TRBV4-1 to TRBJ1-2; D call uncertain. There are 13 residues in the CDR3. Trimming took 1 base from V and 4 from J, leaving 7 bases between them. Germline V gives CDR1 MGHRA, CDR2 YSYEKL. The CDR3 region has the DNA TGCGCCAGCAGCCAAGGATCCGGCTATGGCTACACCTTC. It is translated as CASSQGSGYGYTF.

This sequence joins TRBV29-1 and TRBJ2-7; TRBD1 might be the D (5 bases). CDR3 length equals 14 residues. Trimming removed 3 bases from V and 0 bases from J, with 12 bases in between. Germline V lookup: CDR1 SQVTM, CDR2 ANQGSEA. CDR3 protein: CSVEVRAYSYEQYF. The CDR3 bases are TGCAGCGTTGAGGTCAGGGCTTACTCCTACGAGCAGTACTTC.

This clone has a handful of counts. The sample holds other DNA sequences that translate to the same CDR3. The chain joins TRBV30 to TRBJ2-5; D is undetermined. V gave up 0 bases and J gave up 5 bases, with 4 bases separating them. The CDR3 length is 11 residues. Germline V lookup: CDR1 GTSNPN, CDR2 SVGIG (reference sequence). The CDR3 nucleotides are TGTGCCTGGAGTGTCCTGGAGACCCAGTACTTC. The encoded protein is CAWSVLETQYF.

In this sample, this clone turned up a few times. The chain uses TRBV29-1 and TRBJ2-1, with TRBD2 matching 9 bases. Germline CDR1 SQVTM, CDR2 ANQGSEA. J lost 8 bases, V lost 7 bases, and 15 bases had no gene match. This CDR3 comprises 15 residues. DNA for the CDR3: TGCAGCGGTAAGGTAGCGGGGGTCCCATGGGATGAGCAGTTCTTC. Its translation is CSGKVAGVPWDEQFF.

This chain uses TRBV5-1 with TRBJ2-2; D is uncertain. The V and J ends lost 1 base and 0 bases respectively, with 4 bases between them. This CDR3 has 14 amino acids. The V gene's germline CDR1 is SGHRS and CDR2 YFSETQ. The CDR3 protein is CASSLPPNTGELFF. CDR3 DNA sequence: TGCGCCAGCAGCTTGCCCCCGAACACCGGGGAGCTGTTTTTT.

This clone was observed a handful of times. This sequence joins TRBV10-2 and TRBJ2-1; no clear D gene. The germline CDR1 and CDR2 sequences are WSHSY and SAAADI. The CDR3 has 13 residues. Trimming shortened V by 5 bases and J by 0 bases, and 5 bases separated the two germline ends. The CDR3 sequence: CASSLGSYNEQFF. CDR3 coding DNA: TGCGCCAGCAGTCTGGGCTCCTACAATGAGCAGTTCTTC.

With regard to this clone: One end of the junction is discordant with germline, which a read error may explain. The chain links TRBV2 to TRBJ2-3; D remains ambiguous. The V gene's germline CDR1 is SNHLY and CDR2 FYNNEI. The CDR3 runs 9 residues. CDR3 residues: CASRPPCQF. The CDR3 nucleotides read TGTGCCAGCAGGCCCCCGTGTCAGTTT.

This chain links TRBV28 with TRBJ2-7; unclear D gene. In germline, CDR1 is MDHEN, CDR2 SYDVKM. This CDR3 spans 15 amino acids. The germline V and J ends were trimmed by 3 bases and 0 bases, with 12 bases remaining between them. CDR3 sequence: CASSFKGVPSYEQYF. DNA of the CDR3: TGTGCCAGCAGTTTTAAGGGCGTCCCCTCCTACGAGCAGTACTTC.

Here the CDR3 DNA reads TGCGCCAGCAGCCCCATGGCTAGCGAGAGGCAAGAGACCCAGTACTTC. Encoded protein: CASSPMASERQETQYF. The rearrangement links TRBV5-1 to TRBJ2-5; D might be TRBD2 (6 bases). V lost 4 bases and J 2 bases, leaving 18 bases between the germline ends. There are 16 residues in the CDR3. Germline loops: CDR1 SGHRS, CDR2 YFSETQ. Full variable domain (outside the CDR3, taken from reference TRBV5-1 and TRBJ2-5): KAGVTQTPRYLIKTRGQQVTLSCSPISGHRSVSWYQQTPGQGLQFLFEYFSETQRNKGNFPGRFSGRQFSNSRSEMNVSTLELGDSALYLCASSPMASERQETQYFGPGTRLLVL.

V usage is TRBV28 and J usage is TRBJ2-7, with TRBD1 matching over 8 bases. Germline CDR1 MDHEN, CDR2 SYDVKM. Germline trimming cut 6 bases from V and 3 bases from J; bases unmatched to any gene: 10. The CDR3 length is 15 residues. CDR3 nucleotide sequence: TGTGCCAGCAGGGGACAGGACGAGATTGGCTACGAGCAGTACTTC. Protein product: CASRGQDEIGYEQYF.

The V gene is TRBV29-1, the J gene TRBJ1-1; D might be TRBD1 (5 bases). CDR3 length: 12 amino acids. The ends were cut back, 5 bases at V and 2 bases at J, with 9 bases in the middle. CDR1 is SQVTM, CDR2 ANQGSEA, per germline. The CDR3 nucleotides are TGCAGCGTTCACAGGCTTAACACTGAAGCTTTCTTT. This sequence encodes CSVHRLNTEAFF.

This clone was observed a handful of times. The chain combines TRBV20-1 with TRBJ2-5, with D possibly matching TRBD1 (6 bases). V was clipped by 5 bases and J by 4 bases, with 8 bases between them. Germline assignment: CDR1 DFQATT and CDR2 SNEGSKA (reference sequence). This CDR3 has 11 residues. Here the CDR3 reads CSAPGAETQYF. DNA of the CDR3: TGCAGTGCTCCAGGGGCAGAGACCCAGTACTTC.

The V call is TRBV28, the J call TRBJ2-7; D may be TRBD2 (6 bases). Per germline, CDR1 MDHEN and CDR2 SYDVKM. There are 11 residues in the CDR3. V was shortened by 3 bases and J by 6 bases, with 6 bases between the two germline ends. The CDR3 DNA sequence: TGTGCCAGCAGTTTTAGCGGCGAGCAGTACTTC. Its protein is CASSFSGEQYF.

The chain links TRBV5-1 to TRBJ2-3; 7 positions match TRBD2. The CDR3 consists of 14 residues. Unmatched junction bases numbered 6, after V lost 3 bases and J lost 5 bases. The V gene's germline CDR1 is SGHRS and CDR2 YFSETQ. The CDR3 nucleotides are TGCGCCAGCAGCTCACTAGCGACCCGAGATACGCAGTATTTT. It codes for CASSSLATRDTQYF.

This clone was detected a few times. This chain links TRBV30 with TRBJ2-4; TRBD2 might be the D (5 bases). Per germline, CDR1 GTSNPN and CDR2 SVGIG (reference sequence). CDR3 length: 14 amino acids. The V and J ends lost 2 bases and 0 bases respectively, with 8 bases between them. CDR3: CAWSSGLAKNIQYF. Here the CDR3 DNA reads TGTGCCTGGAGTAGCGGCCTAGCCAAAAACATTCAGTACTTC.

This clone was picked up one time. The chain carries TRBV5-1 and TRBJ2-3; a possible D gene is TRBD2 (5 bases). The germline gives CDR1 SGHRS, CDR2 YFSETQ. This CDR3 comprises 12 residues. Trimming left V 5 bases short and J 2 bases short, with 6 bases between. CDR3 coding DNA: TGCGCCAGCAGGACTAACACAGATACGCAGTATTTT. It is translated as CASRTNTDTQYF.

The V call is TRBV29-1, the J call TRBJ1-4; possible D gene TRBD1, 5 bases. Between the trimmed V and J ends, which lost 5 bases and 7 bases, there was a span of 17 bases. In germline, CDR1 is SQVTM, CDR2 ANQGSEA. This CDR3 has 14 amino acids. The CDR3 nucleotides read TGCAGCGTTTACTCAGGGTATGCGGGTGAAAAACTGTTTTTT. Its protein product is CSVYSGYAGEKLFF.

The rearrangement uses TRBV28 and TRBJ1-1, with no clear D. Germline CDR1 is MDHEN and CDR2 is SYDVKM. V was shortened by 5 bases and J by 2 bases, with 12 bases between the two germline ends. The CDR3 extends over 14 amino acids. CDR3 nucleotide sequence: TGTGCCAGCAGTACCCCGGGATCCAACACTGAAGCTTTCTTT. Its protein is CASSTPGSNTEAFF.